The 29 T cell receptor beta chains presented below share a single source sample, sequenced in a study of CD8 T cells in Susac syndrome. Reverse transcription used about 0.45 to 1 ug RNA and random hexamers. MiXCR, run by TCRdb on the immunoSEQ multiplex PCR reads, gives a single entry per CDR3 protein. The sample yields 150,000 to 180,000 distinct CDR3 sequences, around 95% seen once. The source material was CD8+ T cells from PBMCs. The receptors shown here come from a human donor with multiple sclerosis.

With regard to this clonotype: One end of the junction fails to match germline, which may point to a read error. The genes are TRBV7-6 and TRBJ1-5; no clear D. This CDR3 spans 14 amino acids. Germline CDR1 is SGHVS and CDR2 is FNYEAQ. The CDR3 coding sequence is TGTGCCAGCAACTTAGGTCCTCCCAATCAGCCCCAGCATTTT. Its translation is CASNLGPPNQPQHF.

The rearrangement joins TRBV14 to TRBJ2-1; D uncertain. CDR3 size: 14 residues. Looked up from germline, CDR1 is SGHDN and CDR2 is FVKESK. V lost 0 bases, J lost 12 bases, and 15 bases lay in between. The CDR3 DNA is TGTGCCAGCAGCCAAGATCTTCCAAGGTTAGGGCAGTTCTTC. This translates into CASSQDLPRLGQFF.

The rearrangement uses TRBV7-9 and TRBJ2-1; D is undetermined. CDR1 and CDR2 (germline): SEHNR, FQNEAQ (reference sequence). There are 15 residues in the CDR3. The V gene lost 3 bases and the J gene lost 6 bases, with 15 bases spanning the gap. The DNA of the CDR3 is TGTGCCAGCAGCTTTTCCCACAGAAGAGTCAATGAGCAGTTCTTC. It is translated as CASSFSHRRVNEQFF.

This chain joins TRBV6-2 or TRBV6-3 and TRBJ2-7; no clear D gene. V lost 5 bases and J lost 3, with 8 bases in between. This CDR3 has 12 residues. Looked up from germline, CDR1 is MNHEY and CDR2 is SVGEGT. The CDR3 sequence is CASSLADYEQYV. In nucleotides, the CDR3 is TGTGCCAGCAGTCTTGCGGACTACGAGCAGTACGTC.

The gene calls are TRBV19 and TRBJ2-5; 9 nucleotides align to TRBD2. Per the germline V gene, CDR1 is LNHDA and CDR2 is SQIVND (reference sequence). V trimming: 6 bases; J trimming: 2 bases; junction bases outside the gene matches: 7. This CDR3 is built from 15 residues. CDR3 region: CASRRLAARQETQYF. The CDR3 DNA is TGTGCCAGTAGACGACTAGCGGCCCGGCAAGAGACCCAGTACTTC.

This clonotype is a singleton in its sample. V is TRBV4-1 and J is TRBJ2-1, with D unclear. Germline V gene lookup returns CDR1 MGHRA and CDR2 YSYEKL. Trimming shortened V by 5 bases and J by 7 bases, and 3 bases separated the two germline ends. This CDR3 contains 10 residues. The CDR3 DNA reads TGCGCCAGCAGCGAGAATGAGCAGTTCTTC. It yields the protein CASSENEQFF.

The chain has TRBV29-1 and TRBJ2-5; D is ambiguous. V lost 5 bases and J lost 2, with 18 bases in between. CDR3 length: 15 residues. The germline CDR1 and CDR2 sequences are SQVTM and ANQGSEA. The CDR3 protein is CSVSRRWPQQETQYF. The CDR3, as DNA: TGCAGCGTTTCGCGCCGTTGGCCGCAACAAGAGACCCAGTACTTC.

J is TRBJ2-1 and V is TRBV20-1; 9 positions agree with TRBD1. V was clipped by 5 bases and J by 3 bases; unmatched bases: 5. Germline V gives CDR1 DFQATT, CDR2 SNEGSKA (reference sequence). This CDR3 spans 14 amino acids. The CDR3 protein is CSAGDREGYNEQFF. The CDR3 bases are TGCAGTGCTGGGGACAGGGAGGGCTACAATGAGCAGTTCTTC.

CDR3 sequence reads: CASRWRGELNYGYTF. In nucleotides, the CDR3 is TGTGCCAGCAGGTGGAGGGGCGAACTTAACTATGGCTACACCTTC. The chain couples TRBV13 to TRBJ1-2; weak D call: TRBD1 (5 bases). The CDR3 is 15 residues long. V dropped 6 bases and J dropped 1 base, with 15 bases sitting between them. The germline V gene has CDR1 PRHDT and CDR2 FYEKMQ (reference sequence).

The gene calls are TRBV6-5 and TRBJ1-6; 9 nucleotides align to TRBD1. J gave up 8 bases and V 4 bases, and 12 bases lay outside the gene matches. The CDR3 is 17 amino acids. Germline-derived CDR1 and CDR2 are MNHEY and SVGAGI. The CDR3 here is CASSSLPRTGVDSPLHF. In nucleotides, the CDR3 is TGTGCCAGCAGTTCCCTACCCCGGACAGGGGTGGATTCACCCCTCCACTTT.

The chain couples TRBV14 to TRBJ1-2; 8 positions match TRBD1. V gave up 2 bases and J gave up 4 bases; unmatched junction bases: 9. Germline lookup yields CDR1 SGHDN and CDR2 FVKESK. The CDR3 length is 16 residues. The CDR3 region has the DNA TGTGCCAGCAGCCAATTCAAGCCAGGGGGCCGCTATGGCTACACCTTC. It encodes CASSQFKPGGRYGYTF.

The chain employs TRBV9 and TRBJ1-6; D not certain. The CDR3 loop spans 13 amino acids. In germline, CDR1 is SGDLS, CDR2 YYNGEE. Trimming shortened V by 7 bases and J by 5 bases, and 10 bases separated the two germline ends. The CDR3 region has the DNA TGTGCCAGCGAAGAGGGAGATAATTCACCCCTCCACTTT. Translating gives CASEEGDNSPLHF.

The DNA for the CDR3 is TGTGCCAGCAGCTTGGGAAGGGGCGGGGGGCGTAATGAGCAGTTCTTC. Its translation is CASSLGRGGGRNEQFF. V gene TRBV6-1 combines with J gene TRBJ2-1; 8 bases fit TRBD2. The V and J ends lost 6 bases and 7 bases, in that order; junction bases with no gene match: 14. Germline values: CDR1 MNHNS, CDR2 SASEGT. The CDR3 totals 16 residues.

The V call is TRBV3-1, the J call TRBJ2-3; TRBD1 matches 7 bases. The germline V gene has CDR1 LGHDT and CDR2 YNNKEL (reference sequence). V dropped 4 bases and J dropped 6; count of bases not matched to a gene: 13. The CDR3 spans 16 residues. The DNA for the CDR3 is TGTGCCAGCAGCCCGTTAAGGGGGCGTCGTCGGGATACGCAGTATTTT. Amino acid sequence: CASSPLRGRRRDTQYF.

The chain combines TRBV3-1 with TRBJ2-3; D gene unclear. The CDR3 contains 13 residues. The ends were cut back, 5 bases at V and 4 bases at J, with 10 bases in the middle. CDR1 LGHDT and CDR2 YNNKEL come from the germline V gene (reference sequence). In DNA form, the CDR3 reads TGTGCCAGCAGCTCCCCCCCCTCAGATACGCAGTATTTT. It codes for CASSSPPSDTQYF.

V is TRBV2 and J is TRBJ1-1, with TRBD1 matching over 7 bases. The germline V gene has CDR1 SNHLY and CDR2 FYNNEI. V was clipped by 6 bases and J by 3 bases; unmatched bases: 1. There are 12 residues in the CDR3. The CDR3 is CASRTGYTEAFF. DNA of the CDR3: TGTGCCAGCAGGACAGGGTACACTGAAGCTTTCTTT.

V usage is TRBV30 and J usage is TRBJ2-3; 8 bases map to TRBD2. Germline V lookup: CDR1 GTSNPN, CDR2 SVGIG (reference sequence). V trimming: 5 bases; J trimming: 7 bases; junction bases outside the gene matches: 11. The CDR3 consists of 14 residues. This CDR3 is CAWDPAGGTNTQYF. CDR3 bases: TGTGCCTGGGACCCGGCGGGGGGAACAAATACGCAGTATTTT.

The chain employs TRBV6-5 and TRBJ2-1, with D possibly matching TRBD1 (5 bases). Germline CDR1 is MNHEY and CDR2 is SVGAGI. V was shortened by 2 bases and J by 8 bases, with 10 bases between the two germline ends. The CDR3 sequence is 13 residues long. In DNA, the CDR3 is TGTGCCAGCAGTTACAGGGGAAGTCATGAGCAGTTCTTC. It translates to CASSYRGSHEQFF.

This chain links TRBV14 with TRBJ2-7; D gene uncertain. V gave up 2 bases and J gave up 2 bases, with 10 bases separating them. CDR3 length: 14 residues. Germline V gene lookup returns CDR1 SGHDN and CDR2 FVKESK. The CDR3 spells CASSQRLNPYEQYF. The DNA of the CDR3 is TGTGCCAGCAGCCAACGACTTAACCCCTACGAGCAGTACTTC.

The chain links TRBV29-1 to TRBJ2-1, with 9 bases matching TRBD2. Looked up from germline, CDR1 is SQVTM and CDR2 is ANQGSEA. Trimming took 8 bases from V and 3 from J; bases not matched to a gene: 11. CDR3 length: 15 amino acids. CDR3 DNA sequence: TGCAGCCCGTGGGGGGTAGCGGGGGTCTACAATGAGCAGTTCTTC. Protein sequence: CSPWGVAGVYNEQFF.

The chain uses TRBV20-1 and TRBJ2-7, with D perhaps matching TRBD1 or TRBD2 (7 bases each). Trimming shortened V by 6 bases and J by 2 bases, and 17 bases separated the two germline ends. This CDR3 is built from 14 residues. Germline V gene lookup returns CDR1 DFQATT and CDR2 SNEGSKA (reference sequence). The CDR3 region has the DNA TGCAGTGCCATAGACAGGGAGGGGGCCTACGAGCAGTACGTC. Its protein product is CSAIDREGAYEQYV.

This sequence joins TRBV30 and TRBJ1-2, with D unresolved. The CDR3 sequence is 12 residues long. In germline, CDR1 is GTSNPN, CDR2 SVGIG (reference sequence). V lost 0 bases and J 3 bases, leaving 5 bases between the germline ends. CDR3 sequence reads: CAWSVVDYGYTF. For the CDR3, the DNA is TGTGCCTGGAGTGTTGTAGACTATGGCTACACCTTC. Complete variable domain (other parts from reference TRBV30 and TRBJ1-2): SQTIHQWPATLVQPVGSPLSLECTVEGTSNPNLYWYRQAAGRGLQLLFYSVGIGQISSEVPQNLSASRPQDRQFILSSKKLLLSDSGFYLCAWSVVDYGYTFGSGTRLTVV.

The chain has TRBV30 and TRBJ2-7; TRBD1 aligns across 8 bases. The CDR3 totals 12 residues. V lost 5 bases to trimming and J lost 7 bases; unmatched junction nucleotides: 7. CDR1 is GTSNPN, CDR2 SVGIG, per germline (reference sequence). CDR3 coding DNA: TGTGCCTGGGACGGACAGGGCCGGGAGCAGTACTTC. Translation: CAWDGQGREQYF.

This chain joins TRBV30 and TRBJ1-2; TRBD1 matches at 8 bases. Unmatched junction bases numbered 9, after V lost 7 bases and J lost 8 bases. The germline gives CDR1 GTSNPN, CDR2 SVGIG (reference sequence). CDR3 size: 12 residues. The CDR3 is CAYQTGEDGYTF. For the CDR3, the DNA is TGTGCCTACCAGACAGGGGAGGACGGCTACACCTTC.

The rearrangement joins TRBV20-1 to TRBJ1-6, with 10 bases aligning to TRBD1. Germline assignment: CDR1 DFQATT and CDR2 SNEGSKA (reference sequence). This CDR3 has 13 amino acids. Trimming removed 4 bases from V and 10 bases from J; junction bases left unmatched: 4. The CDR3 region is CSAKGQGNSPLHF. CDR3 nucleotide sequence: TGCAGTGCTAAGGGACAGGGGAACTCACCCCTCCACTTT.

CDR3 sequence reads: CASSADRFSNQPQHF. Written as DNA, the CDR3 is TGTGCCAGCAGCGCTGACAGATTCAGCAATCAGCCCCAGCATTTT. The V gene is TRBV11-2, the J gene TRBJ1-5; perhaps TRBD1 as D (5 bases). This CDR3 spans 15 amino acids. Germline V gene lookup returns CDR1 SGHAT and CDR2 FQNNGV. V was clipped by 5 bases and J by 1 base, with 12 bases between them.

V and J are TRBV29-1 and TRBJ1-1; no clear D. Trimming left V 3 bases short and J 6 bases short, with 20 bases between. The CDR3 runs to 15 residues. CDR1 is SQVTM and CDR2 is ANQGSEA in the germline V gene. The CDR3 loop is CSVDPLKAGSPEAFF. CDR3 sequence (DNA): TGCAGCGTTGACCCTTTGAAGGCAGGATCGCCTGAAGCTTTCTTT.

The chain is built from TRBV29-1 and TRBJ1-1, with 8 positions matching TRBD1. J gave up 4 bases and V 7 bases, and 8 bases lay outside the gene matches. The germline V gene has CDR1 SQVTM and CDR2 ANQGSEA. The CDR3 is made up of 13 amino acids. The CDR3 DNA is TGCAGCGAAAAACAGGGGGTAGGCACTGAAGCTTTCTTT. Protein sequence: CSEKQGVGTEAFF. Together with reference TRBV29-1 and TRBJ1-1, the CDR3 gives the full variable domain: SAVISQKPSRDICQRGTSLTIQCQVDSQVTMMFWYRQQPGQSLTLIATANQGSEATYESGFVIDKFPISRPNLTFSTLTVSNMSPEDSSIYLCSEKQGVGTEAFFGQGTRLTVV.

This chain joins TRBV20-1 and TRBJ2-3; D not certain. Trimming removed 6 bases at V and 0 bases at J, with 10 bases between. CDR3 size: 13 residues. Germline values: CDR1 DFQATT, CDR2 SNEGSKA (reference sequence). The CDR3 DNA reads as TGCAGTGCGGGCGGAACTAGCACAGATACGCAGTATTTT. Protein sequence: CSAGGTSTDTQYF.